What follows is one T cell receptor (beta chain) and its context. The sample is drawn from a study of cytomegalovirus exposure and HLA in healthy donors. Using immunoSEQ multiplex PCR, the repertoire was profiled, and TCRdb retains in-frame clones only, with some absent. The sample holds approximately 60,000 clones, about 90% seen once. The V and J ends lost 0 bases and 2 bases, in that order; junction bases with no gene match: 3. The CDR3 has 15 residues. Germline V gene lookup returns CDR1 SGHRS and CDR2 YFSETQ. The chain couples TRBV5-1 to TRBJ1-2; 8 nucleotides match TRBD1. The sample consisted of PBMCs. This receptor was identified in a woman between 18 and 30 years old in good health and CMV-seronegative. This chain's CDR3 is CASSLGQGRNYGYTF. Here the CDR3 DNA reads TGCGCCAGCAGCTTGGGACAGGGGAGGAACTATGGCTACACCTTC. Full variable domain (missing parts from reference TRBV5-1 and TRBJ1-2): KAGVTQTPRYLIKTRGQQVTLSCSPISGHRSVSWYQQTPGQGLQFLFEYFSETQRNKGNFPGRFSGRQFSNSRSEMNVSTLELGDSALYLCASSLGQGRNYGYTFGSGTRLTVV.